This T cell receptor beta chain was recorded in a study of T-cell memory formation after mild COVID-19 (dated by TCRdb to about 2021). The study in broad terms: TCR sequence clusters from the two donors were found to be largely donor specific. Two young, previously healthy adult volunteers made up the cohort, one male and one female. Longitudinal TCRalpha and TCRbeta repertoire sequencing tracked T-cell clones expanding and contracting after mild COVID-19 in a couple of donors. Overall results and qualifications from the work: From day 15 to 85, contracting clones showed balanced CD4/CD8 phenotypes, whereas a second wave of clones that expanded from day 15 to 37 leaned towards CD4+. Contracting CD4+ clones appeared mostly in the CM and EM memory subsets, whereas CD8+ clones were enriched in EMRA. Whether the second-wave clones peaking on day 37 were SARS-CoV-2 specific was not confirmed. Some responding clones were detected in pre-infection memory, suggesting pre-existing cross-reactive memory T cells joined the SARS-CoV-2 response. The study covered only a couple of mild cases, and larger cohorts including severe cases with pre-infection samples were considered necessary.

TCRdb shows the sequencer as Illumina NovaSeq 6000. TCRalpha and TCRbeta cDNA libraries were built by 5'RACE with constant-segment primers, adding sample barcodes and unique molecular identifiers. RNA was extracted from every sample with Trizol reagent. The libraries were amplified in two PCR steps, and the second step added a second sample barcode and Illumina TruSeq adapters. The libraries were sequenced on an Illumina NovaSeq using 2 x 150 bp paired-end reads. As for how the authors treated the data: Demultiplexing of reads and collapsing into UMI-guided consensus sequences were performed with migec v1.2.7. Using mixcr v2.1.11, UMI consensuses were aligned to TRA and TRB V and J templates and then assembled into clonotypes. A clonotype was counted as expanded or contracted only if both edgeR and NoisET called the change significant, with noise models trained on biological replicates. For edgeR calls, a false discovery rate-adjusted p below 0.01 and a log2 fold-change threshold of 1 were applied. As an exploratory analysis of dynamics, max-normalized trajectories of the 1000 most abundant clonotypes were examined with PCA combined with hierarchical clustering. The CD4 or CD8 phenotype of responding clones was assigned using the separately sequenced CD4+ and CD8+ repertoires. TCRdb reanalyzed the raw reads on its own, using fastp at Q25 for trimming and MiXCR for clone calling, and kept in-frame beta chains. Entries are consolidated by CDR3 protein sequence, retaining the most common genes and DNA. The V and J calls were not made by the authors but by TCRdb's processing. This sample is represented by roughly 300,000 distinct CDR3 sequences; approximately 8.4% of them were singletons. The ten largest make up approximately 23% of the sample.

Including the terminal cysteine and phenylalanine, the CDR3 comprises 16 residues. Only CDR3 DNA remains: 48 bases, in frame from the first base. Relative to germline, V is missing 5 bases and J is missing 7 bases, with 11 bases of the junction outside any gene match. The germline V gene (reference sequence) gives CDR1 as LNHDA and CDR2 as SQIVND. Concerning this clonotype itself: The antigen it recognizes is unknown. No clone much larger than this one lies a single base away; base qualities are absent.

Ficoll-Paque density gradient centrifugation was used to isolate PBMCs. The source is a man aged 18 to 29 who had mild COVID-19 (a few samples of this study predate the infection). The sample titles of this study are shuffled in the database, so cell type and time point are left out; the donor was told from shared clones. The sample comprised PBMCs or a T cell subset sorted from them (not recorded which). The sequence joins TRBV19 to TRBJ2-1; 10 nucleotides in the junction match TRBD1. For the CDR3, the sequence is CASSLRDRGLWNEQFF. The bases read TGTGCCAGTAGTCTTCGGGACAGGGGATTGTGGAATGAGCAGTTCTTC.